This TCR beta chain was found in a study of T cell repertoires in cytomegalovirus infection. One entry per CDR3 protein results from TCRdb running MiXCR on the reads. The sample shows about 600,000 distinct CDR3 sequences, roughly 24% of them seen only once. Concerning this clonotype itself: Germline is not matched at one junction end, which may reflect a read error.

The source material was CD8+ T cells from PBMCs. The receptor's source is a human donor in good health (CMV status not recorded). Some clones in this sample may be carry-over from other donors' samples.

For the CDR3, the DNA is TGTGCCAGCAGCGTCGGACAGGGGCCTTTTGGCTACGCCTTC. This sequence encodes CASSVGQGPFGYAF. This chain connects TRBV9 to TRBJ1-2; 9 bases align to TRBD1. Looked up from germline, CDR1 is SGDLS and CDR2 is YYNGEE. The CDR3 has 14 amino acids.